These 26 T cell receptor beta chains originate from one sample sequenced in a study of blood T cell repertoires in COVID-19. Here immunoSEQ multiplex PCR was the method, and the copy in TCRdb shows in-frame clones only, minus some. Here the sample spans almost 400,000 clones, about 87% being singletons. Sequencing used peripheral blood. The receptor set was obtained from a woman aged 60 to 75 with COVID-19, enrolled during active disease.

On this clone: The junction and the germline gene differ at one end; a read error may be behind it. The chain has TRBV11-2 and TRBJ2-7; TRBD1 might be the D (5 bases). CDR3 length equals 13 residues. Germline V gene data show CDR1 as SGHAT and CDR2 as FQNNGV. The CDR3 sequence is CASTLDRPGEQYF. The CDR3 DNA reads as TGTGCCAGCACCTTAGACAGACCGGGCGAGCAGTACTTC.

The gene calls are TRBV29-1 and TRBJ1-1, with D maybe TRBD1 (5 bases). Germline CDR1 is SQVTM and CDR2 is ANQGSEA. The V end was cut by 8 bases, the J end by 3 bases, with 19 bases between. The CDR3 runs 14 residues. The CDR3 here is CSLGPLLGHTEAFF. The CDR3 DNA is TGCAGCCTTGGGCCCCTCCTGGGGCACACTGAAGCTTTCTTT.

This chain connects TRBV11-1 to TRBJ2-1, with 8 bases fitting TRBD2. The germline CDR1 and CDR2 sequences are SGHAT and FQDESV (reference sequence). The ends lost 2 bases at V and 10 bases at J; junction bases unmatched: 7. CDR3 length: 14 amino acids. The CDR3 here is CASSLNGGALEQFF. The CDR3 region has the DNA TGTGCCAGCAGCTTAAACGGGGGGGCCTTAGAGCAGTTCTTC.

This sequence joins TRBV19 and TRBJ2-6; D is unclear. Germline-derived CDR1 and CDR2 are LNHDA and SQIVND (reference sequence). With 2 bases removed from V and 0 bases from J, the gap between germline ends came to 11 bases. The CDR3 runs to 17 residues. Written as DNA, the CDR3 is TGTGCCAGTAGTATACCCTCAGGTAGCTCTGGGGCCAACGTCCTGACTTTC. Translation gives CASSIPSGSSGANVLTF.

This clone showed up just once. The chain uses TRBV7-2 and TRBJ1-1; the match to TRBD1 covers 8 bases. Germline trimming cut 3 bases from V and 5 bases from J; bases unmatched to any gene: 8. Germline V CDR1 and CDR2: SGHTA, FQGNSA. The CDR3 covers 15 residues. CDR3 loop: CASSFGDRGWTEAFF. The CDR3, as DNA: TGTGCCAGCAGCTTCGGAGACAGGGGTTGGACTGAAGCTTTCTTT.

CDR3 coding DNA: TGTGCCAGCAGCTTAATTCGAGCGGGGGGACTTCTAGATACGCAGTATTTT. It codes for CASSLIRAGGLLDTQYF. The chain uses TRBV7-9 and TRBJ2-3, with 9 nucleotides matching TRBD2. The CDR3 has 17 residues. CDR1 is SEHNR and CDR2 is FQNEAQ in the germline V gene (reference sequence). After removal of 2 bases from V and 5 bases from J, the junction contained 11 bases not matched to a gene.

This chain's CDR3 is CASSSRDRMGYTF. The DNA of the CDR3 is TGCGCCAGCAGCTCCCGGGACAGGATGGGCTACACCTTC. V and J are TRBV5-1 and TRBJ1-2; TRBD1 matches 8 bases. Germline lookup yields CDR1 SGHRS and CDR2 YFSETQ. V dropped 3 bases and J dropped 8; count of bases not matched to a gene: 6. The CDR3 sequence is 13 residues long.

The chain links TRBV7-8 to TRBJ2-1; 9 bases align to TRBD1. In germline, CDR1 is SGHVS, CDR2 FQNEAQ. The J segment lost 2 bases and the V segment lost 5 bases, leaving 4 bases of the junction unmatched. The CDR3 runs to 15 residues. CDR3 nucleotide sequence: TGTGCCAGCAGCCCCCGGGACAGGGCCTACAATGAGCAGTTCTTC. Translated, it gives CASSPRDRAYNEQFF.

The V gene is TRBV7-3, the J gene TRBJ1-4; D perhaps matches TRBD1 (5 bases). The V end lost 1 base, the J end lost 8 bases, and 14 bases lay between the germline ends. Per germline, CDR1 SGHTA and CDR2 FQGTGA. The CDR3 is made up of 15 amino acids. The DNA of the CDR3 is TGTGCCAGCAGCTTAAGTGGGGGGAGTAAGGAAAAACTGTTTTTT. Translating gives CASSLSGGSKEKLFF.

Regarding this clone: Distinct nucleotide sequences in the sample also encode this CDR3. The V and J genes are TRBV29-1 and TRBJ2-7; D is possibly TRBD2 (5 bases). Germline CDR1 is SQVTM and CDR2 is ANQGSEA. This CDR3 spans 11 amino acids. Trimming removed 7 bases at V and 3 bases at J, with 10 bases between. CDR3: CSARRDYEQYF. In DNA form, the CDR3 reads TGCAGCGCGCGACGGGACTACGAGCAGTACTTC.

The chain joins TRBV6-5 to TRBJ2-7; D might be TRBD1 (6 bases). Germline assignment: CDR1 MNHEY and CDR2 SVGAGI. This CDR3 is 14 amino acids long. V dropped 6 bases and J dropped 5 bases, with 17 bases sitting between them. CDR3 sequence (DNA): TGTGCCAGCAGCCAACACAGGGCTTGGAACGAGCAGTACTTC. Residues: CASSQHRAWNEQYF.

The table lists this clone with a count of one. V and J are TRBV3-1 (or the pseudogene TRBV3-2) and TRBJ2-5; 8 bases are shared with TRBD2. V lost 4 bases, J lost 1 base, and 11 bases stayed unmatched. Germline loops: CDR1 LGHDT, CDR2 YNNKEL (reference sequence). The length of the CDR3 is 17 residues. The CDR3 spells CASSLDRGGSVQETQYF. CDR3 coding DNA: TGTGCCAGCAGCCTCGATCGGGGGGGCTCGGTCCAAGAGACCCAGTACTTC.

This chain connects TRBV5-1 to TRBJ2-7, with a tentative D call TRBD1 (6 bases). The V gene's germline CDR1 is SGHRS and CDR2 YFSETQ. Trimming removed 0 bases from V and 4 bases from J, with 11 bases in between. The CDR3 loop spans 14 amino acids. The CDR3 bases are TGCGCCAGCAGCTTGGACAGGGCCATGTACGAGCAGTACTTC. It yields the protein CASSLDRAMYEQYF.

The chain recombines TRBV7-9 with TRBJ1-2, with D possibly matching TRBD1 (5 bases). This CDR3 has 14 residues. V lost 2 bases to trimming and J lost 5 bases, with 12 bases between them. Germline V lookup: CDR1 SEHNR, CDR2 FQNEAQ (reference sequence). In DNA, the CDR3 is TGTGCCAGCAGCTTATTCGGTGCAGGGTATGGCTACACCTTC. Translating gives CASSLFGAGYGYTF.

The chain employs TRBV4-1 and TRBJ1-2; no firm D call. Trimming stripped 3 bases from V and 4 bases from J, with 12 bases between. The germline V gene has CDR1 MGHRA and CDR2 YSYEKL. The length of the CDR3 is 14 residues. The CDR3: CASSHPTDTYGYTF. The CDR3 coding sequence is TGCGCCAGCAGCCACCCTACAGATACCTATGGCTACACCTTC.

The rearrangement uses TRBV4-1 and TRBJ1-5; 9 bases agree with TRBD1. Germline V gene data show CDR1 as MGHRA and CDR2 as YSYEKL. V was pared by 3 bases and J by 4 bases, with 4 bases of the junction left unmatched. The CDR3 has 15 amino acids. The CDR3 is CASSHPGTGNQPQHF. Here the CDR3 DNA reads TGCGCCAGCAGCCATCCCGGGACAGGGAATCAGCCCCAGCATTTT.

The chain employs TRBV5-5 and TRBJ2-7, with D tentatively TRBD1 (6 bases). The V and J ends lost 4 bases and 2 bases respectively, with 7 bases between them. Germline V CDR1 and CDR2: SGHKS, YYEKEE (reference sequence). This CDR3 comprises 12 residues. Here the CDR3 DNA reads TGTGCCAGCAGCGGACAGACCTACGAGCAGTACTTC. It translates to CASSGQTYEQYF.

The CDR3: CASSSSRQGREPQHF. The CDR3 coding sequence is TGTGCCAGCAGTAGTTCACGACAGGGGCGAGAGCCCCAGCATTTT. This chain connects TRBV27 to TRBJ1-5, with 8 positions matching TRBD1. The germline V gene has CDR1 MNHEY and CDR2 SMNVEV (reference sequence). J gave up 8 bases and V 5 bases, and 11 bases lay outside the gene matches. There are 15 residues in the CDR3.

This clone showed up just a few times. CDR3 in DNA: TGTGCCAGCAGCTTAAGACAGGGCACTGAAGCTTTCTTT. Amino acid sequence: CASSLRQGTEAFF. The J gene is TRBJ1-1, the V gene TRBV7-2, with TRBD1 identical over 7 bases. V lost 2 bases to trimming and J lost 4 bases; unmatched junction nucleotides: 1. The CDR3 length is 13 residues. CDR1 is SGHTA, CDR2 FQGNSA, per germline.

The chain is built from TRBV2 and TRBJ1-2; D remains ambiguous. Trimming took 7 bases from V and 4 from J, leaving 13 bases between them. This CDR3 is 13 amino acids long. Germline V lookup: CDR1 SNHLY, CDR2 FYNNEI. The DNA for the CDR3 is TGTGCCAGCAAACCGGGCGAGGGCTATGGCTACACCTTC. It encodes CASKPGEGYGYTF.

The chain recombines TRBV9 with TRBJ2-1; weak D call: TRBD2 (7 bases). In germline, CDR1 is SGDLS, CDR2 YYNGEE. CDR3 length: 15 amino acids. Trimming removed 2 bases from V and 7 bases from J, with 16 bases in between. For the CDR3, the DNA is TGTGCCAGCAGCGTTTCGCCGGGGGGCTGGAATGAGCAGTTCTTC. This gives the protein CASSVSPGGWNEQFF.

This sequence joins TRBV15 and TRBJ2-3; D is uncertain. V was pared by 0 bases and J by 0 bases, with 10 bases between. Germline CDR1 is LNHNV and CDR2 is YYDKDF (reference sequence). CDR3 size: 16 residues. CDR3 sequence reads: CATSRDHAGSTDTQYF. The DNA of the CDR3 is TGTGCCACCAGCAGAGATCACGCAGGTAGCACAGATACGCAGTATTTT.

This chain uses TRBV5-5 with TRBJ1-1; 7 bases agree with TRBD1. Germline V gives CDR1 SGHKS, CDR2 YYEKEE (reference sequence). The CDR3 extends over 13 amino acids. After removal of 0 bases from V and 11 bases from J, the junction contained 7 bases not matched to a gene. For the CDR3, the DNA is TGTGCCAGCAGCTTGGAAACGACAGGGCTGGCTTTCTTT. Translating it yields CASSLETTGLAFF.

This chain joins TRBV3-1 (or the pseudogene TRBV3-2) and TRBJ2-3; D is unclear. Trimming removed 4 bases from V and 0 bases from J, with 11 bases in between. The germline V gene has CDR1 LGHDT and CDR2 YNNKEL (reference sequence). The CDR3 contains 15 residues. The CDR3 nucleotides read TGTGCCAGCAGCCCGCGGTGGAGTAGCACAGATACGCAGTATTTT. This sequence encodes CASSPRWSSTDTQYF.

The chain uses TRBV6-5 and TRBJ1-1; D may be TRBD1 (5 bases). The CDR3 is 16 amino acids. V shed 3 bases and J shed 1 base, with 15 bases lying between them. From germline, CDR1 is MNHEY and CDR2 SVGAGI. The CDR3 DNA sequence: TGTGCCAGCAGTTATCAGACCGGGGGGGGGAACACTGAAGCTTTCTTT. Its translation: CASSYQTGGGNTEAFF.

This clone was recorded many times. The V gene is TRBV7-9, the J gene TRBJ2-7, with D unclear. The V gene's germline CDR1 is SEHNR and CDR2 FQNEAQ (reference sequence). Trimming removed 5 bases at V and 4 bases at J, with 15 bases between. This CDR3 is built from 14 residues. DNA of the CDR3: TGTGCCAGCAGCCCTACAGTTCCCCGGTACGAGCAGTACTTC. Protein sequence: CASSPTVPRYEQYF.